These 28 T cell receptor beta chains were all obtained from the same sample, sequenced in a study of cytomegalovirus exposure and HLA in healthy donors. Clones were sequenced by immunoSEQ multiplex PCR, and TCRdb holds only the in-frame ones, with some missing. The sample has 100,000 to 120,000 clones, 89% seen once. Sequenced sample: PBMCs. The receptor set was obtained from a woman aged 18 to 35 in good health and CMV-seronegative.

This chain joins TRBV4-3 and TRBJ1-2, with 7 nucleotides matching TRBD1. The CDR3 extends over 17 amino acids. Germline V gene lookup returns CDR1 LGHNA and CDR2 YSLEER. Losses at the gene ends were 2 bases for V and 4 bases for J; bases not matched to a gene: 13. The CDR3 nucleotides are TGCGCCAGCAGCCAAAGGGGGCGCCCCGGGATAAGCTATGGCTACACCTTC. It is translated as CASSQRGRPGISYGYTF.

V is TRBV5-1 and J is TRBJ2-6; D is possibly TRBD1 (6 bases). CDR1 is SGHRS, CDR2 YFSETQ, per germline. This CDR3 comprises 16 residues. V shed 1 base and J shed 0 bases, with 8 bases lying between them. The CDR3 protein is CASSLTGTSGANVLTF. The CDR3 region has the DNA TGCGCCAGCAGCTTGACAGGGACCTCTGGGGCCAACGTCCTGACTTTC. Together with reference TRBV5-1 and TRBJ2-6, the CDR3 gives the full variable domain: KAGVTQTPRYLIKTRGQQVTLSCSPISGHRSVSWYQQTPGQGLQFLFEYFSETQRNKGNFPGRFSGRQFSNSRSEMNVSTLELGDSALYLCASSLTGTSGANVLTFGAGSRLTVL.

The CDR3 nucleotides are TGTGCCAGCAGTGACATACAGGGCTCCCAAGAGACCCAGTACTTC. Translating it yields CASSDIQGSQETQYF. This chain links TRBV6-1 with TRBJ2-5, with D perhaps TRBD1 (6 bases). Germline CDR1 and CDR2: MNHNS and SASEGT. The CDR3 spans 15 residues. Between the trimmed V and J ends, which lost 3 bases and 1 base, there was a span of 12 bases.

The rearrangement uses TRBV6-1 and TRBJ1-4, with TRBD1 matching over 7 bases. Germline V gene data show CDR1 as MNHNS and CDR2 as SASEGT. With V trimmed by 5 bases and J by 4 bases, 7 bases remained unmatched. The CDR3 totals 15 residues. The CDR3 nucleotides read TGTGCCAGCAGTTCAACTCGACAGGGTAATGAAAAACTGTTTTTT. Translated, it gives CASSSTRQGNEKLFF.

This chain uses TRBV30 with TRBJ2-7, with TRBD1 identical over 9 bases. The CDR3 spans 14 residues. With V trimmed by 6 bases and J by 2 bases, 8 bases remained unmatched. CDR1 is GTSNPN and CDR2 is SVGIG in the germline V gene (reference sequence). CDR3 coding DNA: TGTGCCTGCCGATTGGACAGGGGACCCTACGAGCAGTACTTC. Encoded protein: CACRLDRGPYEQYF. The complete variable domain, with remaining parts taken from reference TRBV30 and TRBJ2-7, reads SQTIHQWPATLVQPVGSPLSLECTVEGTSNPNLYWYRQAAGRGLQLLFYSVGIGQISSEVPQNLSASRPQDRQFILSSKKLLLSDSGFYLCACRLDRGPYEQYFGPGTRLTVT.

J is TRBJ2-1 and V is TRBV6-5, with 12 bases identical to TRBD1. The CDR3 sequence is 14 residues long. With 7 bases clipped from V and 7 bases from J, the junction kept 5 bases outside the gene matches. Looked up from germline, CDR1 is MNHEY and CDR2 is SVGAGI. The CDR3, as DNA: TGTGCCAGCACGGGACAGGGGGCGCGGAATGAGCAGTTCTTC. Its protein product is CASTGQGARNEQFF.

This chain uses TRBV2 with TRBJ1-5; tentatively, D is TRBD1 (5 bases). CDR3 length: 13 residues. V shed 2 bases and J shed 7 bases, with 9 bases lying between them. Germline V gene sequence: CDR1 SNHLY, CDR2 FYNNEI. Here the CDR3 DNA reads TGTGCCAGCAGTGAACGTCGGACACAGCCCCAGCATTTT. This codes for CASSERRTQPQHF.

The chain links TRBV28 to TRBJ2-7; possibly TRBD1 for D (6 bases). CDR1 is MDHEN, CDR2 SYDVKM, per germline. This CDR3 has 17 residues. Trimming left V 6 bases short and J 2 bases short, with 23 bases between. The CDR3 loop reads CASSQLGQLAGPYEQYF. In DNA form, the CDR3 reads TGTGCCAGCAGCCAACTAGGACAGCTAGCTGGTCCCTACGAGCAGTACTTC.

This clone turned up a few times. The chain carries TRBV7-2 and TRBJ1-5; D uncertain. CDR3 length equals 13 residues. Germline V gene lookup returns CDR1 SGHTA and CDR2 FQGNSA. V was pared by 1 base and J by 7 bases, with 8 bases between. In DNA, the CDR3 is TGTGCCAGCAGCTTAGGGGCAAGCCAGCCCCAGCATTTT. Its translation: CASSLGASQPQHF. Full variable domain (outside the CDR3, taken from reference TRBV7-2 and TRBJ1-5): GAGVSQSPSNKVTEKGKDVELRCDPISGHTALYWYRQSLGQGLEFLIYFQGNSAPDKSGLPSDRFSAERTGGSVSTLTIQRTQQEDSAVYLCASSLGASQPQHFGDGTRLSIL.

This chain uses TRBV19 with TRBJ2-3; possible D gene TRBD1, 6 bases. This CDR3 contains 11 residues. In germline, CDR1 is LNHDA, CDR2 SQIVND (reference sequence). Trimming removed 9 bases at V and 6 bases at J, with 10 bases between. The CDR3, as DNA: TGTGCCAGCGTTCAGGGGGATACGCAGTATTTT. It yields the protein CASVQGDTQYF.

CDR3 nucleotides: TGTGCCAGCAGCTCCCCGCGATGGGGCGAAGAGCTGTTTTTT. Protein product: CASSSPRWGEELFF. The chain couples TRBV11-2 to TRBJ2-2; tentative D call: TRBD1 (5 bases). V dropped 4 bases and J dropped 11 bases, with 17 bases sitting between them. Germline-derived CDR1 and CDR2 are SGHAT and FQNNGV. CDR3 length equals 14 residues.

This rearrangement joins TRBV28 to TRBJ1-5; D is unclear. Trimming stripped 3 bases from V and 4 bases from J, with 16 bases between. The CDR3 spans 16 residues. CDR1 is MDHEN and CDR2 is SYDVKM in the germline V gene. This CDR3 is CASSLDRSRVNQPQHF. In DNA form, the CDR3 reads TGTGCCAGCAGTTTGGATAGATCCCGGGTGAATCAGCCCCAGCATTTT.

This clone was counted a single time. The chain links TRBV25-1 to TRBJ2-3, with D possibly being TRBD2 (6 bases). V was shortened by 3 bases and J by 6 bases, with 19 bases between the two germline ends. CDR1 is MGHDK, CDR2 SYGVNS, per germline. The CDR3 length is 16 residues. Written as DNA, the CDR3 is TGTGCCAGCAGTGACCGCGGGACCCTCCGCCCCGATACGCAGTATTTT. The encoded protein is CASSDRGTLRPDTQYF.

The chain carries TRBV27 and TRBJ2-7; 7 bases are a match to TRBD1. This CDR3 is built from 12 residues. After removal of 3 bases from V and 12 bases from J, the junction contained 8 bases not matched to a gene. Germline values: CDR1 MNHEY, CDR2 SMNVEV (reference sequence). In DNA form, the CDR3 reads TGTGCCAGCAGTTTTGACAGGGTGGATCGGTACTTC. Translated: CASSFDRVDRYF.

The V gene is TRBV7-8, the J gene TRBJ2-7; weak D call: TRBD2 (5 bases). V was shortened by 1 base and J by 3 bases, with 13 bases between the two germline ends. CDR1 and CDR2 (germline): SGHVS, FQNEAQ. This CDR3 spans 15 amino acids. The CDR3 region is CASSLVTGKGYEQYF. CDR3 coding DNA: TGTGCCAGCAGCTTAGTGACCGGGAAGGGCTACGAGCAGTACTTC.

The rearrangement joins TRBV2 to TRBJ1-1; D uncertain. Germline V gene sequence: CDR1 SNHLY, CDR2 FYNNEI. This CDR3 has 14 residues. Deletions cut 0 bases from V and 10 bases from J, with 15 bases between. The DNA of the CDR3 is TGTGCCAGCAGTGAAGCTAACCGTGCGAGGATAGCTTTCTTT. Translating gives CASSEANRARIAFF.

V usage is TRBV5-1 and J usage is TRBJ2-1, with D perhaps TRBD1 (6 bases). V was trimmed by 2 bases and J by 5 bases, leaving 8 bases between them. The CDR3 is made up of 13 amino acids. CDR1 and CDR2 (germline): SGHRS, YFSETQ. As DNA, the CDR3 is TGCGCCAGCAGCTTTGGACAGAACAATGAGCAGTTCTTC. It codes for CASSFGQNNEQFF.

The chain is built from TRBV6-5 and TRBJ1-5; no clear D gene. Germline V CDR1 and CDR2: MNHEY, SVGAGI. The CDR3 loop spans 15 amino acids. The V end lost 4 bases, the J end lost 0 bases, and 10 bases lay between the germline ends. The CDR3 loop reads CASSSGGFSNQPQHF. CDR3 DNA: TGTGCCAGCAGTTCCGGTGGTTTTAGCAATCAGCCCCAGCATTTT.

The J gene is TRBJ1-1, the V gene TRBV5-4, with a tentative D call TRBD1 (6 bases). Germline values: CDR1 SGHNT, CDR2 YYREEE (reference sequence). The CDR3 has 13 residues. V was pared by 3 bases and J by 13 bases, with 19 bases between. The CDR3 DNA follows: TGTGCCAGCAGCTCCATTGGCCGGGGGGCGGTTTTCTTT. Protein sequence: CASSSIGRGAVFF. Full variable domain (remainder filled in from reference TRBV5-4 and TRBJ1-1): ETGVTQSPTHLIKTRGQQVTLRCSSQSGHNTVSWYQQALGQGPQFIFQYYREEENGRGNFPPRFSGLQFPNYSSELNVNALELDDSALYLCASSSIGRGAVFFGQGTRLTVV.

The chain couples TRBV4-1 to TRBJ1-2, with 9 positions matching TRBD1. This CDR3 is built from 16 residues. Germline values: CDR1 MGHRA, CDR2 YSYEKL. Trimming removed 3 bases from V and 3 bases from J; junction bases left unmatched: 8. CDR3 DNA sequence: TGCGCCAGCAGCCAGACGGGACAGGGTATGGACTATGGCTACACCTTC. Its translation is CASSQTGQGMDYGYTF.

The V gene is TRBV4-3, the J gene TRBJ2-1, with TRBD1 matching over 8 bases. CDR3 length equals 16 residues. CDR1 is LGHNA and CDR2 is YSLEER in the germline V gene. Trimming at V came to 0 bases and at J to 4 bases, leaving 5 bases not matched to a gene. The CDR3 loop is CASSQDEQGGYNEQFF. Here the CDR3 DNA reads TGCGCCAGCAGCCAAGATGAACAGGGGGGTTACAATGAGCAGTTCTTC.

The V gene is TRBV14, the J gene TRBJ1-1; 9 bases fit TRBD1. The germline gives CDR1 SGHDN, CDR2 FVKESK. This CDR3 contains 16 residues. V was clipped by 4 bases and J by 6 bases; unmatched bases: 12. In DNA, the CDR3 is TGTGCCAGCAGCCGGCAACAGGGGGCCTCATGGGCTGAAGCTTTCTTT. Amino acids: CASSRQQGASWAEAFF.

This chain connects TRBV4-1 to TRBJ2-1, with D possibly TRBD1 on 6 matching bases. The germline V gene has CDR1 MGHRA and CDR2 YSYEKL. The CDR3 is 14 amino acids. Trimming took 1 base from V and 7 from J, leaving 11 bases between them. CDR3 nucleotides: TGCGCCAGCAGCCAAGCGGGCCAGGGGAATGAGCAGTTCTTC. Translated, it gives CASSQAGQGNEQFF.

V and J are TRBV2 and TRBJ2-7; TRBD1 aligns across 8 bases. Germline-derived CDR1 and CDR2 are SNHLY and FYNNEI. V gave up 7 bases and J gave up 6 bases; unmatched junction bases: 5. There are 12 residues in the CDR3. DNA for the CDR3: TGTGCCAGCAACGACAGGGGACTCGAGCAGTACTTC. It translates to CASNDRGLEQYF.

This chain joins TRBV5-6 and TRBJ2-1; 7 nucleotides line up with TRBD1. This CDR3 has 14 residues. J was trimmed by 3 bases and V by 4 bases; bases with no gene match: 4. Germline CDR1 SGHDT, CDR2 YYEEEE. The CDR3 loop is CASSVGQNYNEQFF. In DNA, the CDR3 is TGTGCCAGCAGCGTGGGACAGAACTACAATGAGCAGTTCTTC.

The chain carries TRBV10-3 and TRBJ2-1, with TRBD2 as a possible D gene (6 bases). There are 16 residues in the CDR3. With 2 bases removed from V and 7 bases from J, the gap between germline ends came to 18 bases. Per the germline V gene, CDR1 is ENHRY and CDR2 is SYGVKD. The CDR3 protein is CAISEAGGTLGNEQFF. The CDR3 coding sequence is TGTGCCATCAGTGAGGCTGGCGGGACCCTTGGAAATGAGCAGTTCTTC.

V usage is TRBV7-2 and J usage is TRBJ2-3; 10 bases match TRBD2. V shed 5 bases and J 4 bases; nucleotides not matched to a gene: 9. This CDR3 is 16 amino acids long. Germline CDR1 is SGHTA and CDR2 is FQGNSA. CDR3 bases: TGTGCCAGCAGCCCCCCAAGCGGGGGGGCCGCAGATACGCAGTATTTT. Protein: CASSPPSGGAADTQYF. The variable domain in full, completed from reference TRBV7-2 and TRBJ2-3, reads GAGVSQSPSNKVTEKGKDVELRCDPISGHTALYWYRQSLGQGLEFLIYFQGNSAPDKSGLPSDRFSAERTGGSVSTLTIQRTQQEDSAVYLCASSPPSGGAADTQYFGPGTRLTVL.

The V and J genes are TRBV6-1 and TRBJ2-1; 8 bases fit TRBD2. The germline V gene encodes CDR1 MNHNS and CDR2 SASEGT. Trimming cost V 3 bases and J 4 bases; bases outside gene matches: 8. The CDR3 is 16 amino acids. CDR3 sequence reads: CASSDLTSGQYNEQFF. The DNA for the CDR3 is TGTGCCAGCAGTGACCTAACTAGCGGCCAATACAATGAGCAGTTCTTC.